The TCR beta chain under discussion was sequenced for a study of radiation and T cells in renal cell carcinoma. Study-wide results and limits: Top tumor clonotypes rose in blood 2 weeks post-radiation, then contracted.

Time point indicated: baseline pretreatment blood. Treatment given: 15 Gy SBRT to primary tumor, nephrectomy 4 weeks later. Serial blood draws occurred at baseline and 2 and 4 weeks post-SBRT. In regard to this clone: Its antigen is not identified.

Measured with immunoSEQ multiplex PCR; TCRdb has only the in-frame clones, and not every one. The sample includes about 130,000 clones, approximately 82% seen only once; the top ten take around 3%. This sequence originates from a woman aged 55 to 70 with renal cell carcinoma. Sequences were derived from blood, sampled from a patient whose treatment included radiotherapy and nephrectomy.

CDR3 sequence (DNA): TGTGCCACCAGCATGGGTGGACAGGGGGCGGTTGCTTTCTTT. It is translated as CATSMGGQGAVAFF. The chain carries TRBV15 and TRBJ1-1, with TRBD1 matching over 11 bases. After removal of 4 bases from V and 11 bases from J, the junction contained 9 bases not matched to a gene. There are 14 residues in the CDR3. Germline loops: CDR1 LNHNV, CDR2 YYDKDF (reference sequence).